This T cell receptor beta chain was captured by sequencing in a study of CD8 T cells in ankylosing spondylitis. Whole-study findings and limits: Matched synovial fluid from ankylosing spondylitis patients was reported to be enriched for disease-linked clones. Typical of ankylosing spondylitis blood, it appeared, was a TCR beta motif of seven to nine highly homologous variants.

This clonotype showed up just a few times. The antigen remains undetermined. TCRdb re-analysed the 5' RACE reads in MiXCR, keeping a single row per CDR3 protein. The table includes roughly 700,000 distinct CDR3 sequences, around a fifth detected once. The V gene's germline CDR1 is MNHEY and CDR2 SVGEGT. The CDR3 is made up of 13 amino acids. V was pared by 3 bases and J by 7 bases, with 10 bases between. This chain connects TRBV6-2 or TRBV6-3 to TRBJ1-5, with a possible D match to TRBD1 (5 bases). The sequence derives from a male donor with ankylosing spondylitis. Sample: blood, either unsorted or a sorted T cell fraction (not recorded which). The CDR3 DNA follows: TGTGCCAGCAGTTATGGGGGATCCCAGCCCCAGCATTTT. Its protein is CASSYGGSQPQHF.